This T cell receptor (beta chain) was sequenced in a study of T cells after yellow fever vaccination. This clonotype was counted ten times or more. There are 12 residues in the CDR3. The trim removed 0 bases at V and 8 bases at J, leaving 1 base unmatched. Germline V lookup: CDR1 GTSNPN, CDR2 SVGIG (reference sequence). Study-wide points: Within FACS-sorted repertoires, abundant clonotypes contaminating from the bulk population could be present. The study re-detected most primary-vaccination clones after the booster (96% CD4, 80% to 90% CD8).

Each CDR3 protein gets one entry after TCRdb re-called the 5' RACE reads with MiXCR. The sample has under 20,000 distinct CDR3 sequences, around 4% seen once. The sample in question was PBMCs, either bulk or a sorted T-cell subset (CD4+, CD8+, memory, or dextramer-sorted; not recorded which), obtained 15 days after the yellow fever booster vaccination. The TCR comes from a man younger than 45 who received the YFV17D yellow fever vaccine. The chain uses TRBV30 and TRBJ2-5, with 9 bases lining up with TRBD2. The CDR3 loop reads CAWSVLAGTQYF. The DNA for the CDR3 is TGTGCCTGGAGTGTGCTAGCGGGAACCCAGTACTTC.